Listed below are T cell receptor beta chains from one sample, sequenced in a study of blood T cell repertoires in COVID-19. Clones were sequenced by immunoSEQ multiplex PCR, and TCRdb holds only the in-frame ones, with some missing. The profile shows about 48,000 clones, over 70% of them singletons. Sample: peripheral blood. These receptors were obtained from a man between 65 and 80 years old with acute or convalescent COVID-19. CDR3s include the opening cysteine and the closing phenylalanine or tryptophan. D genes are given only for firm matches. The listing skips clone size in some rows; elsewhere it reads once, few, many or a size class.

>NA|few|TRBJ1-5|TRBV2
TGTGCCAGCAGTGAGAGGGGGTGGGAAAGCAATCAGCCCCAGCATTTT
CASSERGWESNQPQHF
>NA|once|TRBJ1-1|TRBV5-5
TGTGCCAGCAGCTTCAGTGTTGACACTGAAGCTTTCTTT
CASSFSVDTEAFF
>NA|few|TRBJ2-7|TRBV5-1
TGCGCCAGCAGCAGACAGCCCTACGAGCAGTACTTC
CASSRQPYEQYF
>TRBD1|NA|TRBJ1-2|TRBV6-5
TGTGCCAGCAGTTACTTGGACAGGGGGCTACATGGCTACACCTTC
CASSYLDRGLHGYTF
>NA|NA|TRBJ1-1|TRBV2
TGTGCCAGCAGGACGGGAGGGGGGCCATGGACTGAAGCTTTCTTT
CASRTGGGPWTEAFF
>TRBD1|NA|TRBJ1-2|TRBV30
TGTGCCTGGATGGACAGGGGCCTTCTCGGCTACACCTTC
CAWMDRGLLGYTF
>NA|once|TRBJ2-5|TRBV10-3
TGTGCCATCAGTCCGGACACCCAAGAGACCCAGTACTTC
CAISPDTQETQYF
>NA|NA|TRBJ2-3|TRBV14
TGTGCCAGCAGCCGCTTTGCGGCTGATACGCAGTATTTT
CASSRFAADTQYF
>NA|NA|TRBJ1-1|TRBV18
TGTGCCAGCTTGAGGGACACTGCCGAGGGAGCTTTCTTT
CASLRDTAEGAFF
>NA|NA|TRBJ1-2|TRBV7-2
TGTGCCAGCAGCTTAGCGGGGCAAGACTATGGCTACACCTTC
CASSLAGQDYGYTF
>NA|NA|TRBJ1-2|TRBV2
TGTGCCAGCACCACAGAGACATACTATGGCTACACCTTC
CASTTETYYGYTF
>NA|NA|TRBJ1-2|TRBV7-9
TGTGCCAGCAGCTTATCCGGGGGGGCCCATGGCTACACCTTC
CASSLSGGAHGYTF
>NA|NA|TRBJ2-5|TRBV28
TGTGCCAGCAGTCCGTCGGTCGGTGGGGAGGAGACCCAGTACTTC
CASSPSVGGEETQYF
>NA|NA|TRBJ1-2|TRBV28
TGTGCCAGCACTTCCAGGATTAACTATGGCTACACCTTC
CASTSRINYGYTF
>NA|NA|TRBJ1-4|TRBV19
TGTGCCAGTAGTTCGATCCGGGTCCCCGAGAGAGGGAAACTGTTTTTT
CASSSIRVPERGKLFF
>NA|NA|TRBJ1-2|TRBV7-9
TGTGCCAGCAGCCCTTCCGGGACAACCTATGGCTACACCTTC
CASSPSGTTYGYTF
>TRBD1|few|TRBJ1-2|TRBV5-6
TGTGCCAGCAGCTTGGTGGGACAGACCTATGGCTACACCTTC
CASSLVGQTYGYTF
>NA|NA|TRBJ1-6|TRBV30
TGTGCCTGGACCCCAGGGCGGCATAATTCACCCCTCCACTTT
CAWTPGRHNSPLHF
>NA|NA|TRBJ1-2|TRBV3-1/TRBV3-2
TGTGCCAGCAGCCAGAGGGGACTAGAGCTTGGCTACACCTTC
CASSQRGLELGYTF
>TRBD2|NA|TRBJ2-1|TRBV6-4
TGTGCCAGCAGTGTAATAGCGGGGGCTTACAATGAGCAGTTCTTC
CASSVIAGAYNEQFF
>NA|NA|TRBJ1-2|TRBV19
TGTGCCAGTACCCGCCTTGGCGGGCAGAACTATGGCTACACCTTC
CASTRLGGQNYGYTF
>TRBD1|NA|TRBJ1-1|TRBV7-2
TGTGCCAGCAGCTTACGGGGGACAGTCATGAACACTGAAGCTTTCTTT
CASSLRGTVMNTEAFF
>NA|NA|TRBJ1-1|TRBV4-2
TGTGCCAGCAGCCAAGGCGACCAGCGGACTGAAGCTTTCTTT
CASSQGDQRTEAFF
>TRBD2|NA|TRBJ2-3|TRBV7-8
TGTGCCAGCAGCTTTCGACTAGCGCCAGATACGCAGTATTTT
CASSFRLAPDTQYF
>TRBD1|NA|TRBJ1-1|TRBV30
TGTGCCTGGGTGGACAGGCGGAGCCCCACTGAAGCTTTCTTT
CAWVDRRSPTEAFF
>NA|NA|TRBJ2-5|TRBV7-2
TGTGCCAGCACCACAAGAGAGGCCGGGGAGACCCAGTACTTC
CASTTREAGETQYF
>TRBD2|NA|TRBJ2-3|TRBV29-1
TGCAGCGCACAGGGGTCTAGCGGGGTCAGGGATACGCAGTATTTT
CSAQGSSGVRDTQYF
>NA|few|TRBJ2-2|TRBV30
TGTGCCTGGAGTGTACTGGAGACCGGGGAGCTGTTTTTT
CAWSVLETGELFF
>NA|NA|TRBJ1-5|TRBV19
TGTGCCAGTGGCTCCGGAGGGGATCAGCCCCAGCATTTT
CASGSGGDQPQHF
>NA|NA|TRBJ2-6|TRBV7-3
TGTGCCAGCAGCTTAAATGGGGGGTACTCTGGGGCCAACGTCCTGACTTTC
CASSLNGGYSGANVLTF
>NA|NA|TRBJ2-7|TRBV11-2
TGTGCCAGCGGCTCCTTCTACGAGCAGTACTTC
CASGSFYEQYF
>TRBD2|NA|TRBJ2-7|TRBV7-2
TGTGCCAGCAGCAAGGGACTAGCGGGTGTTTACGAGCAGTACTTC
CASSKGLAGVYEQYF
>TRBD2|NA|TRBJ2-2|TRBV7-3
TGTGCCAGCAGCCTAGCGGCAAACACCGGGGAGCTGTTTTTT
CASSLAANTGELFF
>NA|NA|TRBJ1-1|TRBV9
TGTGCCAGCAGCGTAGTGGGCAACCGGAACACTGAAGCTTTCTTT
CASSVVGNRNTEAFF
>TRBD1|NA|TRBJ1-2|TRBV6-5
TGTGCCAGCAGAGCGACAGGGCGAAACTATGGCTACACCTTC
CASRATGRNYGYTF
>TRBD1|NA|TRBJ1-1|TRBV7-9
TGTGCCAGCAGCTTTAAGGACAGGGTCGGGACTGAAGCTTTCTTT
CASSFKDRVGTEAFF
>TRBD1|NA|TRBJ1-1|TRBV7-2
TGTGCCAGCAGCTTAGCGGGGGCAGGGGGAGTTGAAGCTTTCTTT
CASSLAGAGGVEAFF
>TRBD2|NA|TRBJ2-7|TRBV27
TGTGCCAGCAGCCTGAGCGGGAGCGGAACCTACGAGCAGTACTTC
CASSLSGSGTYEQYF
>TRBD2|NA|TRBJ2-2|TRBV7-2
TGTGCCAGCAGCTCCCTTAGCGGGGGGGCCGGGGAGCTGTTTTTT
CASSSLSGGAGELFF
>NA|once|TRBJ1-2|TRBV2
TGTGCCAGCAGTGAACTCCGGGGCCGGGGGTATGGCTACACCTTC
CASSELRGRGYGYTF
>NA|NA|TRBJ1-1|TRBV19
TGTGCCAGTAGTGTCACGGGAGGACTAGGCCCTGAAGCTTTCTTT
CASSVTGGLGPEAFF
>NA|once|TRBJ1-1|TRBV7-2
TGTGCCAGCAGCTTAGAGCCAGGGAACACTGAAGCTTTCTTT
CASSLEPGNTEAFF
>TRBD1|NA|TRBJ2-6|TRBV9
TGTGCCAGCCTGACAGGGCAGTTTGGGGCCAACGTCCTGACTTTC
CASLTGQFGANVLTF
>TRBD2|NA|TRBJ2-7|TRBV4-2
TGTGCCAGCAGCCAATCCGCTAGCGGGTACTACGAGCAGTACTTC
CASSQSASGYYEQYF
>TRBD2|NA|TRBJ2-1|TRBV5-1
TGCGCCAGTACAAGGACTAGCGGCCCCCAAGCCAAGGAGCAGTTCTTC
CASTRTSGPQAKEQFF
>NA|NA|TRBJ2-5|TRBV11-3
TGTGCCAGCAGCCTTCGAGGTTTTGAGACCCAGTACTTC
CASSLRGFETQYF
>NA|once|TRBJ1-1|TRBV24-1
TGTGCCACCAGTGAAAGAGGAGGACGGAATGAAGCTTTCTTT
CATSERGGRNEAFF
>NA|NA|TRBJ1-6|TRBV7-3
TGTGCCAGCAGCTGGGGCACTCCCGGTTCACCCCTCCACTTT
CASSWGTPGSPLHF
>NA|NA|TRBJ2-7|TRBV4-2
TGTGCCAGCAGCCAAGAGAGGGAAAGCTCCTACGAGCAGTACTTC
CASSQERESSYEQYF
>NA|NA|TRBJ1-4|TRBV30
TGTGCCTGGAGTGGGGTGGAGGAGGAAAAACTGTTTTTT
CAWSGVEEEKLFF
>TRBD1|NA|TRBJ1-4|TRBV5-4
TGTGCCAGCAGCTCCGGGACAGGTGAAAAACTGTTTTTT
CASSSGTGEKLFF
>NA|NA|TRBJ1-1|TRBV5-1
TGCGCCAGCAGCCCGCTCGGGGACACTGAAGCTTTCTTT
CASSPLGDTEAFF